One and the same sample provided the 2 T cell receptor beta chains below, sequenced in a study of cytomegalovirus exposure and HLA in healthy donors. TCRdb keeps only in-frame clones here, not all; method: immunoSEQ multiplex PCR. The sample yields 150,000 to 160,000 clones, roughly 90% seen once. Sequencing was performed on PBMCs. The source of these receptors is a young man in good health and CMV-seropositive.

The chain has TRBV7-2 and TRBJ2-6, with D hard to call. Deletions cut 4 bases from V and 2 bases from J, with 15 bases between. This CDR3 has 17 amino acids. Germline lookup yields CDR1 SGHTA and CDR2 FQGNSA. CDR3 nucleotide sequence: TGTGCCAGCAGCTCCGCTAGGTTCGCACCTGGGGCCAACGTCCTGACTTTC. Translated: CASSSARFAPGANVLTF.

The chain couples TRBV5-1 to TRBJ2-5; TRBD2 matches at 9 bases. Germline V gene sequence: CDR1 SGHRS, CDR2 YFSETQ. The CDR3 contains 15 residues. The ends lost 3 bases at V and 5 bases at J; junction bases unmatched: 8. Here the CDR3 reads CASSSRVAGVETQYF. The CDR3 DNA sequence: TGCGCCAGCAGCTCTCGAGTAGCGGGGGTGGAGACCCAGTACTTC.